The 2 T cell receptor beta chains below were found in one sample sequenced in a study of CD8+CD57+ T cells in acquired aplastic anemia. Genomic DNA, serving as template, underwent TCR beta VDJ and CDR3 profiling. TCRdb called the reads again in MiXCR, with one record for every CDR3 protein. The sample holds some 92,000 distinct CDR3 sequences, around 62% seen once. Previously, flow cytometry had revealed CD8+CD57+ cell expansion in the patients chosen for sequencing. The sequencing input was sorted CD4+, CD8+, or CD8+CD57+ T cells (not recorded which) from PBMCs. All receptors derive from a human donor with aplastic anemia.

The chain carries TRBV20-1 and TRBJ2-5; D may be TRBD1 (7 bases). The V gene lost 5 bases and the J gene lost 5 bases, with 12 bases spanning the gap. CDR1 is DFQATT, CDR2 SNEGSKA, per germline (reference sequence). The CDR3 covers 12 residues. CDR3 loop: CSAASGGETQYF. The CDR3 nucleotides are TGCAGTGCTGCCTCAGGGGGGGAGACCCAGTACTTC.

This clonotype has a handful of counts. The chain links TRBV20-1 to TRBJ2-5, with D perhaps matching TRBD2 (7 bases). Germline-derived CDR1 and CDR2 are DFQATT and SNEGSKA (reference sequence). The CDR3 contains 14 residues. V shed 2 bases and J shed 4 bases, with 14 bases lying between them. CDR3 protein: CSARRAGAAETQYF. The CDR3 region has the DNA TGCAGTGCTAGAAGGGCGGGGGCGGCAGAGACCCAGTACTTC.